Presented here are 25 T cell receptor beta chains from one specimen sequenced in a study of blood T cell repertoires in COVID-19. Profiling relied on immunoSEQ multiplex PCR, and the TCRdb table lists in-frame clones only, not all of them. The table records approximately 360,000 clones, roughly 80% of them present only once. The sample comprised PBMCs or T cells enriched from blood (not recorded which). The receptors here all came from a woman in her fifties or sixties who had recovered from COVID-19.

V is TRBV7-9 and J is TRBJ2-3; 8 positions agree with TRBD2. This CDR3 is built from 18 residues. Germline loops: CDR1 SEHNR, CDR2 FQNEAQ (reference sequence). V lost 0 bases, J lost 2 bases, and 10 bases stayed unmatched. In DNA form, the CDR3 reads TGTGCCAGCAGCTTAGCCCCCACCGGGGGGGAGTTCACAGATACGCAGTATTTT. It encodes CASSLAPTGGEFTDTQYF.

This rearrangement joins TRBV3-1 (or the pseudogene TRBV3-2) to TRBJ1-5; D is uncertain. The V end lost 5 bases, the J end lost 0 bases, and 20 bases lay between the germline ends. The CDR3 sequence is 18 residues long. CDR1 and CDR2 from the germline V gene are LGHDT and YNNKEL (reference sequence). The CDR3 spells CASSESPILYGSNQPQHF. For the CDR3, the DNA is TGTGCCAGCAGCGAGTCCCCCATTTTGTACGGTAGCAATCAGCCCCAGCATTTT.

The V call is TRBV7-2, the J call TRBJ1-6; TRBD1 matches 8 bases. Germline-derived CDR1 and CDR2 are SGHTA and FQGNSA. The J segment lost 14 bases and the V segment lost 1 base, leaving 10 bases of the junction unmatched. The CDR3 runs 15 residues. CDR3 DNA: TGTGCCAGCAGCTTAGAGGACAGGGTGGGGATATCCCTCCACTTT. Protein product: CASSLEDRVGISLHF.

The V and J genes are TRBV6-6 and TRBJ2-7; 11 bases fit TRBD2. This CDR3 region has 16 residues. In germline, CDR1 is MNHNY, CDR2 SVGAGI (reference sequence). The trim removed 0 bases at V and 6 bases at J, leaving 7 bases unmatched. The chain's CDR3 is CASSYSSGGAQFEQYF. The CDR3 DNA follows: TGTGCCAGCAGTTACTCTAGCGGGGGGGCCCAGTTCGAGCAGTACTTC.

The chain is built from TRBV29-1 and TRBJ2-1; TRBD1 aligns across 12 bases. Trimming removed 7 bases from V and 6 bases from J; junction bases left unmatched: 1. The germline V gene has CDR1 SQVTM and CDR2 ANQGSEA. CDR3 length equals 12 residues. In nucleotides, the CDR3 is TGCAGCGGGGACAGGGGGCTCAATGAGCAGTTCTTC. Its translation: CSGDRGLNEQFF.

As DNA, the CDR3 is TGTGCCAGCAGCCAGATACGGGACACTGAAGCTTTCTTT. Amino acid sequence: CASSQIRDTEAFF. V usage is TRBV11-2 and J usage is TRBJ1-1, with D unclear. The V end was cut by 5 bases, the J end by 3 bases, with 10 bases between. Germline lookup yields CDR1 SGHAT and CDR2 FQNNGV. The CDR3 is made up of 13 amino acids.

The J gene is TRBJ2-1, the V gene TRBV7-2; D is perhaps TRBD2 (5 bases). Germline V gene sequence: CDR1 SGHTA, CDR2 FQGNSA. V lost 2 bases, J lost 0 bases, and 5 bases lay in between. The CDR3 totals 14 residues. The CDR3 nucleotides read TGTGCCAGCAGCTTAAGCGGCTCCTACAATGAGCAGTTCTTC. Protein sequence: CASSLSGSYNEQFF. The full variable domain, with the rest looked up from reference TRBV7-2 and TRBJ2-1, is GAGVSQSPSNKVTEKGKDVELRCDPISGHTALYWYRQSLGQGLEFLIYFQGNSAPDKSGLPSDRFSAERTGGSVSTLTIQRTQQEDSAVYLCASSLSGSYNEQFFGPGTRLTVL.

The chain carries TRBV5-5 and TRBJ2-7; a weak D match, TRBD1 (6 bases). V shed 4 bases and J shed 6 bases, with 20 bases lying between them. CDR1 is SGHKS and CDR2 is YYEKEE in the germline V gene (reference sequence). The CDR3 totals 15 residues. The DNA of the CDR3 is TGTGCCAGCAGCACCCCGGAGACAGGTTCTAGCGAGCAGTACTTC. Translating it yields CASSTPETGSSEQYF.

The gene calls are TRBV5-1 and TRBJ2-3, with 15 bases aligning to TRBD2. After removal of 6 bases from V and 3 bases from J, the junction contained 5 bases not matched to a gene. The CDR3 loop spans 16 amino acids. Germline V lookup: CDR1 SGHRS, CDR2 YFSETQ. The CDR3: CASTGTSGRLTDTQYF. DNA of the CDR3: TGCGCCAGCACCGGGACTAGCGGGAGGTTGACAGATACGCAGTATTTT.

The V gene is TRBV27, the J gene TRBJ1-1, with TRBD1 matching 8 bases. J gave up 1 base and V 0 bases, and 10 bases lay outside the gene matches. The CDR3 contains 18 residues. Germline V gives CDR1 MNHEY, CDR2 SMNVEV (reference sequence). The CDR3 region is CASSLSPNRGLRNTEAFF. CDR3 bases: TGTGCCAGCAGTTTATCCCCCAACAGGGGGTTAAGGAACACTGAAGCTTTCTTT.

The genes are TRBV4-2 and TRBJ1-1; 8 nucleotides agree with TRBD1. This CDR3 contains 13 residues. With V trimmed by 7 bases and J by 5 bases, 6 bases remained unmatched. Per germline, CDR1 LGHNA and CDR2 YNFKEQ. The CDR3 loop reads CASTQGARTEAFF. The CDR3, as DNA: TGTGCCAGCACCCAGGGGGCGAGGACTGAAGCTTTCTTT.

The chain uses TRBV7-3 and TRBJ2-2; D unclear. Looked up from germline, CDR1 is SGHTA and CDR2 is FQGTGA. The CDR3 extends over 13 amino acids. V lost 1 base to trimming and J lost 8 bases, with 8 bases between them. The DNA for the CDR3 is TGTGCCAGCAGCTTAAACGAACAGGGGGAGCTGTTTTTT. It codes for CASSLNEQGELFF.

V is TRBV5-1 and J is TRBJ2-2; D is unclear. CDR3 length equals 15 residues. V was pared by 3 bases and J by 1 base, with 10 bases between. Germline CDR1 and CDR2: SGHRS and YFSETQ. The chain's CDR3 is CASSYLEENTGELFF. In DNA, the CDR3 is TGCGCCAGCAGCTACCTCGAGGAGAACACCGGGGAGCTGTTTTTT. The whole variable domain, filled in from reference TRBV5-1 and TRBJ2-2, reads KAGVTQTPRYLIKTRGQQVTLSCSPISGHRSVSWYQQTPGQGLQFLFEYFSETQRNKGNFPGRFSGRQFSNSRSEMNVSTLELGDSALYLCASSYLEENTGELFFGEGSRLTVL.

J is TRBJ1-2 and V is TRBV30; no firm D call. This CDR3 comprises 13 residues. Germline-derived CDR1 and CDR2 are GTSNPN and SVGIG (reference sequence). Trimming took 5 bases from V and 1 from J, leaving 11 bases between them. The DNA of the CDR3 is TGTGCCTGGTTCCCGCGAAATAACTATGGCTACACCTTC. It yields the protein CAWFPRNNYGYTF.

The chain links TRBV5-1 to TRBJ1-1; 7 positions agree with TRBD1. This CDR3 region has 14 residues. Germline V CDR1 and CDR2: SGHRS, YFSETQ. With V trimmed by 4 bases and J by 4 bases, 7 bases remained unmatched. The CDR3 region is CASSLTTGSTEAFF. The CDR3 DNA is TGCGCCAGCAGCCTAACGACAGGGAGCACTGAAGCTTTCTTT.

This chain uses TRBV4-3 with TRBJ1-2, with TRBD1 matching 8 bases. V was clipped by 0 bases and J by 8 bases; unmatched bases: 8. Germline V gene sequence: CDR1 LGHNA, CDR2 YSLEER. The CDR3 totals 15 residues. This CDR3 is CASSQDRDRIGGYTF. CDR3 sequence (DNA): TGCGCCAGCAGCCAAGACCGGGACAGGATAGGGGGCTACACCTTC.

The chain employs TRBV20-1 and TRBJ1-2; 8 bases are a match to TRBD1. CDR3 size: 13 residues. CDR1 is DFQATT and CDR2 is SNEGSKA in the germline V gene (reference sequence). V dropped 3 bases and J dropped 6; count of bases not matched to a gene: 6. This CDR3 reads CSASTGGLDGYTF. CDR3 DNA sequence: TGCAGTGCTAGTACAGGGGGGCTGGATGGCTACACCTTC.

The CDR3 protein is CATSREPGGSYEQYF. In nucleotides, the CDR3 is TGTGCCACCAGCAGAGAGCCAGGGGGCTCCTACGAGCAGTACTTC. The V gene is TRBV15, the J gene TRBJ2-7; 7 nucleotides align to TRBD1. J lost 0 bases, V lost 0 bases, and 2 bases had no gene match. There are 15 residues in the CDR3. Germline values: CDR1 LNHNV, CDR2 YYDKDF (reference sequence).

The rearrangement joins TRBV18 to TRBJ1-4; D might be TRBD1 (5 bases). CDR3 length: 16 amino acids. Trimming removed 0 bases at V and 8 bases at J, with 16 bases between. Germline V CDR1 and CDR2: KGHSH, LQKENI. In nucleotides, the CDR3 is TGTGCCAGCTCACCACCAGGGAGGTCGACAGCGGAAAAACTGTTTTTT. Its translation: CASSPPGRSTAEKLFF. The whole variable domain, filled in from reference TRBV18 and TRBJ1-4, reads NAGVMQNPRHLVRRRGQEARLRCSPMKGHSHVYWYRQLPEEGLKFMVYLQKENIIDESGMPKERFSAEFPKEGPSILRIQQVVRGDSAAYFCASSPPGRSTAEKLFFGSGTQLSVL.

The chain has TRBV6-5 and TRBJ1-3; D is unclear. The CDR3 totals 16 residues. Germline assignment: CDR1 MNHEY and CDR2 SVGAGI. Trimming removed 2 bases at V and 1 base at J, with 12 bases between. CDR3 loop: CASSYRSRTSGNTIYF. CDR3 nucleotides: TGTGCCAGCAGTTACCGGAGTCGGACTTCTGGAAACACCATATATTTT.

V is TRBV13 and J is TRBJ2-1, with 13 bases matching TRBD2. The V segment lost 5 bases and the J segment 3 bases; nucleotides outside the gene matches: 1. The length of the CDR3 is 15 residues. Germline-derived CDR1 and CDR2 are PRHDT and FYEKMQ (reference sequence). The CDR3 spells CASSTSGGGYNEQFF. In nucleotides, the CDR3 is TGTGCCAGCAGCACTAGCGGGGGGGGCTACAATGAGCAGTTCTTC.

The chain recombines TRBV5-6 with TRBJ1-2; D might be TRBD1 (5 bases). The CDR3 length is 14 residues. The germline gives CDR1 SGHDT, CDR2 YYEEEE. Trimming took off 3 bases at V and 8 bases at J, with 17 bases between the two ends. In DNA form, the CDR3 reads TGTGCCAGCAGCTCTCCAGGGAGGTTTAGGGGCTACACCTTC. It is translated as CASSSPGRFRGYTF.

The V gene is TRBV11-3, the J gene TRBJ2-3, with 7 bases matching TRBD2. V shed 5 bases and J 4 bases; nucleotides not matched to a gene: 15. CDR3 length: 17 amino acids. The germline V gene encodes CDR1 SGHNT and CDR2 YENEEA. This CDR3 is CASSPVPPLSGADTQYF. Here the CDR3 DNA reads TGTGCCAGCAGCCCCGTTCCCCCCTTGAGCGGGGCAGATACGCAGTATTTT. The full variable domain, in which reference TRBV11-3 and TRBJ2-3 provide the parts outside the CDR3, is EAGVVQSPRYKIIEKKQPVAFWCNPISGHNTLYWYLQNLGQGPELLIRYENEEAVDDSQLPKDRFSAERLKGVDSTLKIQPAELGDSAVYLCASSPVPPLSGADTQYFGPGTRLTVL.

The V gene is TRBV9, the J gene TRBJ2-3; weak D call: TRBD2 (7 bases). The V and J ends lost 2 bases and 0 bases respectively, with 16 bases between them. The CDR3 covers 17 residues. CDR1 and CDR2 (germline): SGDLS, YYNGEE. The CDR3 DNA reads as TGTGCCAGCAGCGTTGCCCCGAGGGGGGGGAGCACAGATACGCAGTATTTT. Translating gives CASSVAPRGGSTDTQYF.

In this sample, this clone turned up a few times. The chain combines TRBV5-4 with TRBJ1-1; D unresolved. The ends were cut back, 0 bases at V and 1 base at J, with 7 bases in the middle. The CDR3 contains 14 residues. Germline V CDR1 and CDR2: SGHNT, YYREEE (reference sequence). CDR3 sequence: CASSLAGSNTEAFF. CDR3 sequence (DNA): TGTGCCAGCAGCTTGGCGGGATCGAACACTGAAGCTTTCTTT.